This TCR beta chain derives from a study of T cells in Graves' hyperthyroidism and ophthalmopathy. This clonotype was picked up many times. The antigen remains unidentified. Findings and caveats of the study: Most thyroid clonotypes with frequency above 0.001 were detected in blood.

Amplified regions were TCR beta CDR3 sequences from RNA transcripts. Initially, a first-round RT-PCR of the TCR CDR3 employed the HTBI primer set. From the multiplex PCR reads, TCRdb called clonotypes with MiXCR, one entry per CDR3 protein. The sample lists under 400,000 distinct CDR3 sequences, roughly 15% occurring once. Stable Graves' hyperthyroidism meant no ophthalmopathy progression within 18 months. Thyroid ultrasound, orbital computed tomography, clinical symptoms, and serum thyroxine and TRAb underpinned diagnoses. V was shortened by 4 bases and J by 6 bases, with 13 bases between the two germline ends. From germline, CDR1 is SNHLY and CDR2 FYNNEI. This CDR3 comprises 13 residues.

The chain couples TRBV2 to TRBJ2-7; D ambiguous. The clonotype originates from a man aged 30 to 39 with Graves' hyperthyroidism. Sequenced input: blood. The CDR3 sequence: CASSGHEESEQYF. The CDR3 DNA reads TGTGCCAGCAGTGGGCATGAGGAATCCGAGCAGTACTTC.